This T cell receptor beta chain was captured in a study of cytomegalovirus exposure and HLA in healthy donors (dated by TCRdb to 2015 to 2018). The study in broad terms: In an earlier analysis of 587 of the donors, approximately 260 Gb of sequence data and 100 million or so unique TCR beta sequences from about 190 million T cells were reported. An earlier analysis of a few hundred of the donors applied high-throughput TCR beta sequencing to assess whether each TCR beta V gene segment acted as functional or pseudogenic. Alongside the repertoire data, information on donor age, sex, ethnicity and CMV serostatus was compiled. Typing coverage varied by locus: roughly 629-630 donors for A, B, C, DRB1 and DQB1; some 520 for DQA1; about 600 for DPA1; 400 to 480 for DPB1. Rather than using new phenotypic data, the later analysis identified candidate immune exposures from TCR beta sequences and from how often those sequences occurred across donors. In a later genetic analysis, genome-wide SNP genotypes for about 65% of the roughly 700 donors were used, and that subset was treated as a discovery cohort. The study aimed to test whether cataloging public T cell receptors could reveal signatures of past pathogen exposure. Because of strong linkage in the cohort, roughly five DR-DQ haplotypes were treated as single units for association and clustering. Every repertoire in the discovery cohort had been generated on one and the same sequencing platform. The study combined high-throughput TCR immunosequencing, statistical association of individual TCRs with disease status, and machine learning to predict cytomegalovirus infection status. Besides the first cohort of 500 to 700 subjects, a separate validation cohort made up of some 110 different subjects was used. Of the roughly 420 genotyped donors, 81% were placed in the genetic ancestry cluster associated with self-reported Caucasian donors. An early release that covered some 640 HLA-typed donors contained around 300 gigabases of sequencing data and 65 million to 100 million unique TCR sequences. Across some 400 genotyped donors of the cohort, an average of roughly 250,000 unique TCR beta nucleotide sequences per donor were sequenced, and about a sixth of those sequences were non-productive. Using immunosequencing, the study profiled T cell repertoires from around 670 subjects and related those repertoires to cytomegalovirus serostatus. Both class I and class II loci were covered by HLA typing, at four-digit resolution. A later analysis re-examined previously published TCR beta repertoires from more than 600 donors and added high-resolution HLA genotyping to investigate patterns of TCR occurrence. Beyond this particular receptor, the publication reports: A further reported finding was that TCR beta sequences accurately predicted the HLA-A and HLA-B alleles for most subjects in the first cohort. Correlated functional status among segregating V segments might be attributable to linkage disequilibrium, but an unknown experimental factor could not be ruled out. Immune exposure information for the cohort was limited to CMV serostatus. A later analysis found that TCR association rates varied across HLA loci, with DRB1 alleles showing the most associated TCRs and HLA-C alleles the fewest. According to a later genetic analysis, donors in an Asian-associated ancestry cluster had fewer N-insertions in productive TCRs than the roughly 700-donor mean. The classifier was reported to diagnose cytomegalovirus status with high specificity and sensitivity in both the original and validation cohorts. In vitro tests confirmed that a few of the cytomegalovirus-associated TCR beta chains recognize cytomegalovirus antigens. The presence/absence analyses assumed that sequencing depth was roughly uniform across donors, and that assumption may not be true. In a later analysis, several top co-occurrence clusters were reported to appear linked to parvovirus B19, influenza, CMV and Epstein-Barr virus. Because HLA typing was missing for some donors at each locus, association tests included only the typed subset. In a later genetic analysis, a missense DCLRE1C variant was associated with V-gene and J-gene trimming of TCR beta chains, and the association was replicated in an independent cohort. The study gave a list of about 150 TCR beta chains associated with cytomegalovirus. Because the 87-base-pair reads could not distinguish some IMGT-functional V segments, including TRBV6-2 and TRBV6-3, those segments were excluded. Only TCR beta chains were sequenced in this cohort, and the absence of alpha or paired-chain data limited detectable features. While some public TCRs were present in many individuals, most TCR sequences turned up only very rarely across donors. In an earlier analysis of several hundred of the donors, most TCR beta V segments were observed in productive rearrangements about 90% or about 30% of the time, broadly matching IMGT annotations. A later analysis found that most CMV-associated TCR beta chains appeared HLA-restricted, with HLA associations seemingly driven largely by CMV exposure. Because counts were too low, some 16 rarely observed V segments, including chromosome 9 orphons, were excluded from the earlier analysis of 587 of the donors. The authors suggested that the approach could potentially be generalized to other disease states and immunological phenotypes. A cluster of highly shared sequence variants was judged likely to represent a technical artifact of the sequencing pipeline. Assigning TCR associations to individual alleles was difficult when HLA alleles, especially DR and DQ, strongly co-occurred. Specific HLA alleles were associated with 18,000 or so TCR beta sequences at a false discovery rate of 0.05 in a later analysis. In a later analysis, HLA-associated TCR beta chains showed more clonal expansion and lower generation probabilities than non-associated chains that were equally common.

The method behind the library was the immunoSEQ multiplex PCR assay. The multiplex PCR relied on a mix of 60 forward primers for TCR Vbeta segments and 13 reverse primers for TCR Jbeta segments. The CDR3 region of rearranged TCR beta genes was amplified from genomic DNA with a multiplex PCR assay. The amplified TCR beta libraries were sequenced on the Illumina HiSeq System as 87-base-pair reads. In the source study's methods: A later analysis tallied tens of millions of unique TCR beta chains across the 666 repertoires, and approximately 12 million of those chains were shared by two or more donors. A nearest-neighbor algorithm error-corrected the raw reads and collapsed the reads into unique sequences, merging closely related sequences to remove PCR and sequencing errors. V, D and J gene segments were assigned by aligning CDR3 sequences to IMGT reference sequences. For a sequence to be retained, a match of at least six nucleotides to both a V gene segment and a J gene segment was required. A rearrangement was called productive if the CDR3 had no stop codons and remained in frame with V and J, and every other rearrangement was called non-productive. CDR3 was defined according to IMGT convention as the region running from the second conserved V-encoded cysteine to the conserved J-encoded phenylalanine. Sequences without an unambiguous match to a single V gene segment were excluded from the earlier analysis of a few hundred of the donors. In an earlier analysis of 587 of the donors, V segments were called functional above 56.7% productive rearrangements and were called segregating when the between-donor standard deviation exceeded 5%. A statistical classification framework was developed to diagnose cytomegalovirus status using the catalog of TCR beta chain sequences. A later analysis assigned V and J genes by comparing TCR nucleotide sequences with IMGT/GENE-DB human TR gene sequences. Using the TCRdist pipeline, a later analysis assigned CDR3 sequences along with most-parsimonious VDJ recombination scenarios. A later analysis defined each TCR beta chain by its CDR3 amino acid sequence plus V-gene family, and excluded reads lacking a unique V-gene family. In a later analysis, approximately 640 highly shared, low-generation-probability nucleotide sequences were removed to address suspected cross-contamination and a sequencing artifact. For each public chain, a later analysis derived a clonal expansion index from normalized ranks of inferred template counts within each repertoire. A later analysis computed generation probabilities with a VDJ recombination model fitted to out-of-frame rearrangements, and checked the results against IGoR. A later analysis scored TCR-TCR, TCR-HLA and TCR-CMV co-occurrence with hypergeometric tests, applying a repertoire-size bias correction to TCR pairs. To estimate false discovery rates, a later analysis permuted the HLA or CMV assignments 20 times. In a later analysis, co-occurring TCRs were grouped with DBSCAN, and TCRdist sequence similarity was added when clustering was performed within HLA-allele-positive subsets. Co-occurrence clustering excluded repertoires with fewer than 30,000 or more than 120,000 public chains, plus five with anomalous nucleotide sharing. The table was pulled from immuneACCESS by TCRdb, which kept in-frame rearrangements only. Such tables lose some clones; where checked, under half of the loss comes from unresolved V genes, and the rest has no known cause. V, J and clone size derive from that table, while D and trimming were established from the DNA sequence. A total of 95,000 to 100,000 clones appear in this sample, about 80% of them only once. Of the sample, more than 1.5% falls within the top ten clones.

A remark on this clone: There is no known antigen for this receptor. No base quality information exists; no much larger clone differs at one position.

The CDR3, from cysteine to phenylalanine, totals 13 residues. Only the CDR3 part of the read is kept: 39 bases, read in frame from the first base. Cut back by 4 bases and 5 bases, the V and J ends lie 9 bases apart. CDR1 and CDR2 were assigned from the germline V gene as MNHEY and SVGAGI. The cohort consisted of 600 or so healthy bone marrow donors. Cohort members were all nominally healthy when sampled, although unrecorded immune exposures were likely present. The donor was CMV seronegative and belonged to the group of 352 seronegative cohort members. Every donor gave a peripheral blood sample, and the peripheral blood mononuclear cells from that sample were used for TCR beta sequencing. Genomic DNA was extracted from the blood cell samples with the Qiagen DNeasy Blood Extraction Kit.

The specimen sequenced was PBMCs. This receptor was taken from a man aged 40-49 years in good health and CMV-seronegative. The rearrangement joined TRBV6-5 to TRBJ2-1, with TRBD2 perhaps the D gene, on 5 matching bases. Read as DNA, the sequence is TGTGCCAGCAGTTTCGGGCGGGACAATGAGCAGTTCTTC. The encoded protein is CASSFGRDNEQFF.